This T cell receptor beta chain comes out of a study of blood T cell repertoires in COVID-19. The V gene's germline CDR1 is SGDLS and CDR2 YYNGEE. The CDR3 spans 17 residues. V lost 0 bases to trimming and J lost 2 bases, with 16 bases between them. As processed by the authors: How many nucleated cells were present was estimated from reference gene primer amplification. The data were produced by immunoSEQ multiplex PCR, yet TCRdb's version contains in-frame clones alone and is incomplete. That table supplies the V and J calls and clone size; D and trimming were determined from the DNA. The sample holds approximately 170,000 clones, roughly 84% seen once.

The sequencing input was PBMCs or T cells enriched from blood (not recorded which). V and J are TRBV9 and TRBJ2-3, with D tentatively TRBD2 (7 bases). This TCR was recovered from a woman aged 45-60 years who had recovered from COVID-19. The CDR3 bases are TGTGCCAGCAGCGTAGTAGCATCGGGGGGACACACAGATACGCAGTATTTT. It yields the protein CASSVVASGGHTDTQYF.